Listed here are 10 T cell receptor beta chains from one sample, sequenced in a study of shared clonotypes between healthy human individuals. Sequenced by immunoSEQ multiplex PCR; TCRdb stores in-frame clones only, minus some. The profile shows more than 550,000 clones, roughly 88% of them singletons. Specimen: memory CD8+ T cells from PBMCs. As for subset: CD45RO+ cells pooled with CCR7-negative TemRA cells. All receptors derive from a man aged 18 to 35 in good health. Some clones in this sample may be carry-over from other donors' samples.

This chain uses TRBV7-3 with TRBJ1-1; maybe TRBD1 (6 bases). Looked up from germline, CDR1 is SGHTA and CDR2 is FQGTGA. CDR3 length: 15 residues. The V gene lost 2 bases and the J gene lost 0 bases, with 10 bases spanning the gap. CDR3 nucleotide sequence: TGTGCCAGCAGCTTAGGAGCAGGGGTGAACACTGAAGCTTTCTTT. Translated, it gives CASSLGAGVNTEAFF.

The V and J genes are TRBV29-1 and TRBJ2-7; unclear D gene. V was clipped by 7 bases and J by 3 bases, with 10 bases between them. CDR3 length: 11 amino acids. CDR1 is SQVTM and CDR2 is ANQGSEA in the germline V gene. CDR3 sequence: CSAAYSYEQYF. The CDR3 DNA reads as TGCAGCGCCGCCTACAGCTACGAGCAGTACTTC.

The chain uses TRBV2 and TRBJ1-1; 8 bases agree with TRBD1. Germline CDR1 reads SNHLY; CDR2 reads FYNNEI. The trim removed 5 bases at V and 0 bases at J, leaving 11 bases unmatched. CDR3 length: 17 residues. CDR3 in amino acids: CASSTLRGQEMNTEAFF. In DNA form, the CDR3 reads TGTGCCAGCAGTACCCTCCGGGGACAGGAAATGAACACTGAAGCTTTCTTT.

V is TRBV27 and J is TRBJ2-1, with a possible D match to TRBD2 (5 bases). Germline V gives CDR1 MNHEY, CDR2 SMNVEV (reference sequence). The CDR3 has 15 residues. Trimming stripped 5 bases from V and 6 bases from J, with 17 bases between. As DNA, the CDR3 is TGTGCCAGCAGTCCTCTAGCATTGTCTCTCAATGAGCAGTTCTTC. As protein: CASSPLALSLNEQFF.

As to this clone: A much bigger clone sits one base away, suggesting this may be a read error. The J gene is TRBJ2-5, the V gene TRBV14; TRBD2 agrees at 13 bases. This CDR3 has 16 amino acids. The germline CDR1 and CDR2 sequences are SGHDN and FVKESK. CDR3 protein: CASSLGLAGRKETQHF. CDR3 nucleotides: TGTGCCAGCAGCCTGGGACTAGCGGGAAGGAAGGAGACCCAGCACTTC.

In its sample, this clone was seen once. The rearrangement links TRBV29-1 to TRBJ2-7; 8 nucleotides line up with TRBD1. The CDR3 covers 13 residues. V shed 7 bases and J 7 bases; nucleotides not matched to a gene: 12. CDR1 SQVTM and CDR2 ANQGSEA come from the germline V gene. The CDR3 reads CSAGQGLSLEQYF. CDR3 in DNA: TGCAGCGCCGGACAGGGCCTCAGTCTGGAGCAGTACTTC.

The chain employs TRBV15 and TRBJ2-7; either TRBD1 or TRBD2 may fit D (6 bases each). CDR3 length equals 13 residues. Trimming cost V 4 bases and J 5 bases, with 12 bases left between them. Germline loops: CDR1 LNHNV, CDR2 YYDKDF (reference sequence). The CDR3 region is CATSNVRGDEQYF. In DNA, the CDR3 is TGTGCCACCAGCAACGTTAGGGGGGACGAGCAGTACTTC.

This clone was picked up one time. The J gene is TRBJ2-3, the V gene TRBV6-1; 7 bases are a match to TRBD2. The CDR3 spans 20 residues. V was pared by 6 bases and J by 4 bases, with 25 bases of the junction left unmatched. The germline V gene has CDR1 MNHNS and CDR2 SASEGT. The CDR3 coding sequence is TGTGCCAGCAGCGAACGCCGCCTACTAGCGCCGTTTTTCAAGGCAGATACGCAGTATTTT. Residues: CASSERRLLAPFFKADTQYF.

The genes are TRBV11-2 and TRBJ2-4; 10 positions match TRBD1. This CDR3 region has 15 residues. V lost 5 bases, J lost 7 bases, and 8 bases stayed unmatched. The germline V gene has CDR1 SGHAT and CDR2 FQNNGV. CDR3: CASSNRQGARNIQYF. The CDR3, as DNA: TGTGCCAGCAGCAACCGACAGGGGGCAAGGAACATTCAGTACTTC.

The chain carries TRBV7-2 and TRBJ2-3; either TRBD1 or TRBD2 may fit D (5 bases each). Trimming removed 5 bases from V and 7 bases from J, with 16 bases in between. Per the germline V gene, CDR1 is SGHTA and CDR2 is FQGNSA. This CDR3 comprises 14 residues. The CDR3 sequence is CASSPISRGHTQYF. The CDR3 nucleotides read TGTGCCAGCAGCCCGATTTCCCGGGGACATACGCAGTATTTT.